This T cell receptor beta chain was sequenced during a study of T-cell memory formation after mild COVID-19. Looking at the study overall: TCR clusters were mostly donor specific.

MiXCR, run by TCRdb on the 5' RACE reads, gives a single entry per CDR3 protein. The sample holds about 430,000 distinct CDR3 sequences, roughly 18% seen once. About this clonotype: Its antigen is not identified.

The study, taken as a whole, reports: Most CD4+ clones that shrank were in CM and EM, while CD8+ ones turned up in EMRA. Some clones that responded were present in memory (sampled pre-infection), which suggests cross-reactive memory joined. The authors did not confirm SARS-CoV-2 specificity of second-wave clones peaking day 37.

Between the trimmed V and J ends, which lost 6 bases and 3 bases, there was a span of 14 bases. The germline V gene has CDR1 MNHNY and CDR2 SVGAGI (reference sequence). This CDR3 has 15 residues. This TCR was recovered from a man between 18 and 29 years old who had mild COVID-19 (a few samples of this study predate the infection). Cell type and time point are not known. J is TRBJ1-4 and V is TRBV6-6; D not resolved. Source material: PBMCs or a T cell subset sorted from them (not recorded which). The CDR3 region is CASRGRPAANEKLFF. Written as DNA, the CDR3 is TGTGCCAGCAGGGGGAGACCGGCCGCTAATGAAAAACTGTTTTTT.